A selection of T cell receptor beta chains follows, all from one sample in a study of cytomegalovirus exposure and HLA in healthy donors. The method was immunoSEQ multiplex PCR; TCRdb's version includes in-frame clones alone and lacks a portion of them. The profile shows approximately 110,000 clones, around 70% of them singletons. The sequenced sample was PBMCs. All receptors come from a man aged 35 to 55 in good health and CMV-seropositive. The CDR3 runs from the conserved cysteine through the conserved F or W. The order of the fields is CDR3 protein, J gene, V gene, D gene. A D gene is named only where the DNA matches it firmly.

CDR3: CASSEGTGGPDTQYF
J: TRBJ2-3
V: TRBV10-1
D: TRBD1

CDR3: CASSQESVSLAGSTDTQYF
J: TRBJ2-3
V: TRBV4-1
D: TRBD2

CDR3: CASSSRGYTEAFF
J: TRBJ1-1
V: TRBV27
D: NA

CDR3: CASSQEVGLAYTGELFF
J: TRBJ2-2
V: TRBV4-2
D: TRBD2

CDR3: CASSPLDTNTGELFF
J: TRBJ2-2
V: TRBV19
D: NA

CDR3: CASSLTSGGYNEQFF
J: TRBJ2-1
V: TRBV7-9
D: TRBD2

CDR3: CASSQLLAGDYNEQFF
J: TRBJ2-1
V: TRBV4-1
D: TRBD2

CDR3: CASRTGENTEAFF
J: TRBJ1-1
V: TRBV9
D: NA

CDR3: CASSPRQGRDEQFF
J: TRBJ2-1
V: TRBV18
D: TRBD1

CDR3: CASSLALSWSDSSYEQYF
J: NA
V: TRBV7-8
D: NA

CDR3: CASSDQTGWRATQYF
J: TRBJ2-3
V: TRBV6-1
D: NA

CDR3: CASSQDNYEQYF
J: NA
V: TRBV4-3
D: NA

CDR3: CASSVRTASTDTQYF
J: TRBJ2-3
V: TRBV5-1
D: NA

CDR3: CASSLTRDYEQYF
J: TRBJ2-7
V: TRBV7-2
D: NA

CDR3: CASSAGVRTDTQYF
J: TRBJ2-3
V: TRBV9
D: NA

CDR3: CASGTRQGDGYTF
J: TRBJ1-2
V: TRBV27
D: TRBD1

CDR3: CAIGGLGNTIYF
J: TRBJ1-3
V: TRBV10-3
D: NA

CDR3: CSVPGGAAPPPKNIQYF
J: TRBJ2-4
V: TRBV29-1
D: TRBD2

CDR3: CATSRDGWQGTVNYQPQHF
J: TRBJ1-5
V: TRBV15
D: TRBD1

CDR3: CASSVDLQGTYEQYF
J: TRBJ2-7
V: TRBV9
D: NA

CDR3: CARSLRGNQPQHF
J: TRBJ1-5
V: TRBV5-3
D: NA

CDR3: CSVELAYEQFF
J: TRBJ2-1
V: TRBV29-1
D: NA

CDR3: CASSLDGNYGYTF
J: TRBJ1-2
V: TRBV5-1
D: NA

CDR3: CASSWTDTDTQYF
J: TRBJ2-3
V: TRBV6-1
D: NA

CDR3: CAWGQNTYEQYF
J: TRBJ2-7
V: TRBV30
D: NA

CDR3: CASRGGLALYNEQFF
J: TRBJ2-1
V: TRBV2
D: TRBD2

CDR3: CASSQGTGGTQYF
J: TRBJ2-5
V: TRBV5-4
D: NA

CDR3: CASSKQGRGDTGELFF
J: TRBJ2-2
V: TRBV2
D: NA

CDR3: CASRGRGNQPQHF
J: TRBJ1-5
V: TRBV28
D: NA

CDR3: CASSLEGNEQFF
J: TRBJ2-1
V: TRBV7-9
D: NA

CDR3: CAWTSGDIETQYF
J: TRBJ2-5
V: TRBV30
D: NA

CDR3: CASSRRDSGANVLTF
J: TRBJ2-6
V: TRBV7-8
D: NA

CDR3: CASSQLLAYNEQFF
J: TRBJ2-1
V: TRBV7-7
D: NA

CDR3: CASSPLGQLNTEAFF
J: TRBJ1-1
V: TRBV7-2
D: TRBD1

CDR3: CASSPYSGGTEAFF
J: TRBJ1-1
V: TRBV9
D: NA

CDR3: CASSSPEGDNTGELFF
J: TRBJ2-2
V: TRBV7-9
D: NA

CDR3: CAWDEREGFDEQYF
J: TRBJ2-7
V: TRBV30
D: TRBD2

CDR3: CASSGGLAGEHDTQYF
J: TRBJ2-3
V: TRBV9
D: TRBD2